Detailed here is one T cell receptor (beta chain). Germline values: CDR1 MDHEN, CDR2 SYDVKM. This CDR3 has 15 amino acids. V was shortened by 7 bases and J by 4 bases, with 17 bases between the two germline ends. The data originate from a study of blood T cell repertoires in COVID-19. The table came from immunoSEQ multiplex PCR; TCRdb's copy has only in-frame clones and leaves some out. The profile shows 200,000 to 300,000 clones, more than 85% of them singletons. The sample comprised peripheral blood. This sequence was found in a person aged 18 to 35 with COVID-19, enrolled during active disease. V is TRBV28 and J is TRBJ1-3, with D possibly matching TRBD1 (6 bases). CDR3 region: CASNWGGATGNTIYF. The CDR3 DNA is TGTGCCAGCAACTGGGGGGGGGCTACAGGAAACACCATATATTTT.